A selection of T cell receptor beta chains follows, all from one sample in a study of CXCR3-negative and CXCR3-positive naive CD8 T cells. TCRdb re-called the 5' RACE reads; every CDR3 protein appears as one record, without DNA. Its clone listing holds some 140,000 distinct CDR3 sequences. The sample consisted of naive CXCR3+ CD8+ T cells from blood. All receptors derive from a human donor in good health. Some clones in this sample may be carry-over from other donors' samples. Both conserved end residues are part of each CDR3.

TRBV6-2/TRBV6-3,TRBJ2-2,CASSYRQLTGELFF
TRBV30,TRBJ2-7,CAWRTGPSYEQYF
TRBV21-1,TRBJ1-4,CASRGDDTATNEKLFF
TRBV11-2,TRBJ2-1,CASSLDTDNEQFF
TRBV28,TRBJ2-7,CASRLGTALEDEQYF
TRBV11-2,TRBJ1-1,CASSPLEYEAFF
TRBV5-5,TRBJ2-7,CASSLNQAYEQYF
TRBV10-2,TRBJ2-7,CASSATGTVPREQYF
TRBV28,TRBJ2-1,CASSLTTGGPYNEQFF
TRBV20-1,TRBJ2-7,CSAKDGGGIDEQYF
TRBV10-3,TRBJ2-5,CAIAPGLETETQYF
TRBV28,TRBJ2-7,CASSPDRLAYEQYF
TRBV4-1,TRBJ2-3,CASSQTPRRTITDTQYF
TRBV12-3/TRBV12-4,TRBJ2-3,CASSPPKAGLTDTQYF